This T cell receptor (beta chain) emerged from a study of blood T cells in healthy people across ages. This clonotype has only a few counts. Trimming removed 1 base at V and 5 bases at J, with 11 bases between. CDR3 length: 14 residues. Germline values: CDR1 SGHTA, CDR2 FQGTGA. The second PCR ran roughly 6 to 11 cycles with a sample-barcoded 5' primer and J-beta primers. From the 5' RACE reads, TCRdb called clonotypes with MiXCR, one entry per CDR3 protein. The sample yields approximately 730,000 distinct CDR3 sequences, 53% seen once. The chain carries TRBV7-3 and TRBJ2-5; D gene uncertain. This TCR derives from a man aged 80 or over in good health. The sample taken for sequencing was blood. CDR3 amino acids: CASSLNPARETQYF. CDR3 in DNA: TGTGCCAGCAGCTTAAACCCCGCTAGGGAGACCCAGTACTTC.